A selection of T cell receptor beta chains follows, all from one sample in a study of OX40 agonist ivuxolimab in advanced cancers. Libraries were prepared by immunoSEQ multiplex PCR; TCRdb keeps only in-frame clonotypes and omits some of them. The data show around 100,000 clones, with more than 85% seen just once and approximately 0.55% held by the top ten. Source: CD4+ or CD8+ T cells sorted from blood, taken in a trial of the OX40 agonist ivuxolimab. Source of these receptors: an adult with an advanced solid tumor such as melanoma, head and neck, liver or kidney cancer. Both conserved end residues are part of each CDR3. D genes are given only for firm matches. Clone size is shown for a subset of rows, as once, few, many or a class of expanded clone.

>TRBJ2-3|TRBV29-1|NA|NA
CSVRLSTDTQYF
TGCAGCGTTAGGCTCAGCACAGATACGCAGTATTTT
>TRBJ2-7|TRBV6-5|once|TRBD1
CASSSIGGATYEQYF
TGTGCCAGCAGCTCGATAGGGGGCGCCACCTACGAGCAGTACTTC
>TRBJ1-2|TRBV5-1|once|TRBD1
CASSPRQGRDYGYTF
TGCGCCAGCAGCCCGAGACAGGGACGCGACTATGGCTACACCTTC
>TRBJ1-3|TRBV7-2|NA|NA
CASSLMDSGNTIYF
TGTGCCAGCAGCTTAATGGACTCTGGAAACACCATATATTTT
>TRBJ1-2|TRBV28|NA|NA
CASSLLAGDFSGYTF
TGTGCCAGCAGTTTATTGGCAGGGGATTTTTCAGGCTACACCTTC
>TRBJ1-2|TRBV11-1|NA|NA
CASSWGGDGYTF
TGTGCCAGCAGCTGGGGCGGTGATGGCTACACCTTC
>TRBJ1-5|TRBV28|NA|NA
CASSFRGQPQHF
TGTGCCAGCAGTTTCAGAGGGCAGCCCCAGCATTTT
>TRBJ2-1|TRBV29-1|NA|NA
CSATTLDALGNEQFF
TGCAGCGCCACCACCCTGGACGCCCTCGGAAATGAGCAGTTCTTC
>TRBJ2-2|TRBV27|NA|NA
CASSWGNTGELFF
TGTGCCAGCAGTTGGGGGAACACCGGGGAGCTGTTTTTT
>TRBJ1-5|TRBV19|NA|TRBD1
CASKAQGNQPQHF
TGTGCCAGTAAGGCACAGGGGAATCAGCCCCAGCATTTT
>TRBJ2-7|TRBV11-2|NA|TRBD1
CASSSETGGAYEQYF
TGTGCCAGCAGCTCAGAGACAGGGGGCGCCTACGAGCAGTACTTC
>TRBJ1-2|TRBV19|NA|TRBD1
CASTPTGIGYTF
TGTGCCAGTACCCCGACAGGGATCGGCTACACCTTC
>TRBJ1-1|TRBV19|NA|NA
CASSSGAAWNTEAFF
TGTGCCAGTAGTTCAGGGGCCGCCTGGAACACTGAAGCTTTCTTT
>TRBJ2-1|TRBV28|NA|TRBD2
CASSPGGSGRDEQFF
TGTGCCAGCAGTCCCGGCGGTAGCGGGAGGGACGAGCAGTTCTTC
>TRBJ2-2|TRBV10-3|NA|NA
CAISEQPFGTGELFF
TGTGCCATCAGTGAGCAGCCTTTTGGCACCGGGGAGCTGTTTTTT
>TRBJ2-1|TRBV5-6|NA|NA
CASSLGLEENEQFF
TGTGCCAGCAGCTTGGGACTAGAAGAAAATGAGCAGTTCTTC
>TRBJ2-1|TRBV4-1|NA|NA
CASSLQAQSSYNEQFF
TGCGCCAGCAGCCTACAGGCGCAGAGCTCCTACAATGAGCAGTTCTTC
>TRBJ2-2|TRBV28|NA|NA
CASSFYGELFF
TGTGCCAGCAGTTTTTACGGGGAGCTGTTTTTT
>TRBJ2-2|TRBV28|once|NA
CASRWVGGELFF
TGTGCCAGCCGGTGGGTCGGAGGGGAGCTGTTTTTT
>TRBJ2-1|TRBV28|once|NA
CASSLLGAGSYNEQFF
TGTGCCAGCAGTTTATTGGGGGCGGGCTCCTACAATGAGCAGTTCTTC
>TRBJ1-5|TRBV4-2|NA|TRBD1
CASSHDRGSQPQHF
TGTGCCAGCAGCCATGACAGGGGGAGTCAGCCCCAGCATTTT
>TRBJ2-3|TRBV15|NA|TRBD1
CATSRDYGNRGKDTQYF
TGTGCCACCAGCAGAGATTACGGTAACAGGGGAAAAGATACGCAGTATTTT
>TRBJ2-7|TRBV2|NA|TRBD1
CASIRDRAGSYEQYF
TGTGCCAGCATCCGGGACAGGGCAGGGTCCTACGAGCAGTACTTC
>TRBJ2-7|TRBV7-2|NA|NA
CASSLKGLSYEQYF
TGTGCCAGCAGCTTAAAGGGTTTATCCTACGAGCAGTACTTC
>TRBJ1-1|TRBV5-1|NA|TRBD1
CASSLTWTGVGTEAFF
TGCGCCAGCAGCTTGACGTGGACAGGGGTGGGCACTGAAGCTTTCTTT
>TRBJ2-3|TRBV7-9|NA|TRBD2
CASSPRLAGVTDTQYF
TGTGCCAGCAGCCCGAGATTAGCGGGAGTAACAGATACGCAGTATTTT
>TRBJ2-1|TRBV5-1|NA|NA
CASSLADSYNEQFF
TGCGCCAGCAGCTTGGCCGACAGCTACAATGAGCAGTTCTTC
>TRBJ2-2|TRBV6-5|once|NA
CASVDIANTGELFF
TGTGCCAGCGTGGACATCGCGAACACCGGGGAGCTGTTTTTT
>TRBJ2-7|TRBV28|once|TRBD1
CASSPDRANSYEQYF
TGTGCCAGCAGTCCGGACAGGGCAAATTCCTACGAGCAGTACTTC
>TRBJ1-2|TRBV7-9|NA|NA
CASSRPYTVTNYGYTF
TGTGCCAGCAGCCGACCTTATACAGTCACTAACTATGGCTACACCTTC
>TRBJ1-2|TRBV5-1|NA|NA
CASSLGAGNGYTF
TGCGCCAGCAGCTTGGGAGCGGGGAATGGCTACACCTTC
>TRBJ2-2|TRBV2|NA|NA
CASRSETVRVTGELFF
TGTGCCAGCAGGAGTGAGACGGTGCGAGTCACCGGGGAGCTGTTTTTT
>TRBJ2-4|TRBV9|NA|TRBD2
CASSVGTSGSGAKNIQYF
TGTGCCAGCAGCGTAGGAACTAGCGGGAGTGGAGCCAAAAACATTCAGTACTTC
>TRBJ2-2|TRBV7-2|NA|TRBD2
CASSLAPGLAGGIGTGELFF
TGTGCCAGCAGCTTAGCCCCGGGACTAGCGGGAGGGATTGGCACCGGGGAGCTGTTTTTT
>TRBJ1-1|TRBV4-2|once|NA
CASSQGTNTEAFF
TGTGCCAGCAGCCAAGGGACAAACACTGAAGCTTTCTTT
>TRBJ2-5|TRBV18|NA|TRBD1
CASSISGTGEETQYF
TGTGCCAGCTCGATCTCCGGGACAGGAGAAGAGACCCAGTACTTC
>TRBJ2-3|TRBV2|NA|NA
CASRKGYDTDTQYF
TGTGCCAGCAGAAAGGGATACGACACAGATACGCAGTATTTT
>TRBJ1-2|TRBV29-1|NA|NA
CSVHNMYREDSYDYGYTF
TGCAGCGTTCATAATATGTACAGGGAGGATTCCTACGACTATGGCTACACCTTC
>TRBJ2-3|TRBV4-2|NA|NA
CASSHERLTDTQYF
TGTGCCAGCAGCCACGAGAGACTCACAGATACGCAGTATTTT
>TRBJ2-4|TRBV7-2|NA|TRBD2
CASSSPLAGEGVQYF
TGTGCCAGCAGCTCCCCACTAGCGGGGGAGGGAGTTCAGTACTTC
>TRBJ2-6|TRBV19|NA|NA
CASTLLGSPGANVLTF
TGTGCCAGTACCCTCCTCGGGTCCCCCGGGGCCAACGTCCTGACTTTC
>TRBJ1-3|TRBV6-4|NA|TRBD1
CASSEPLVQGASTGNTIYF
TGTGCCAGCAGTGAACCGCTAGTACAGGGGGCATCGACTGGAAACACCATATATTTT
>TRBJ1-1|TRBV5-8|NA|NA
CASSAPGWHTEAFF
TGTGCCAGCAGCGCCCCCGGTTGGCACACTGAAGCTTTCTTT
>TRBJ1-2|TRBV18|NA|TRBD1
CASSPPTRQGGYGYTF
TGTGCCAGCTCACCCCCTACTAGACAGGGTGGCTATGGCTACACCTTC
>TRBJ2-1|TRBV27|NA|TRBD2
CASSVSGRWNNEQFF
TGTGCCAGCAGTGTTAGCGGGAGGTGGAACAATGAGCAGTTCTTC
>TRBJ2-5|TRBV13|NA|NA
CASSHDIGETQYF
TGTGCCAGCAGCCACGATATCGGAGAGACCCAGTACTTC
>TRBJ1-2|TRBV19|NA|NA
CASSPLGGYGYTF
TGTGCCAGTAGCCCATTGGGGGGCTATGGCTACACCTTC
>TRBJ2-2|TRBV5-1|NA|TRBD1
CASRLGQGINTGELFF
TGCGCCAGCAGACTAGGACAGGGCATCAACACCGGGGAGCTGTTTTTT
>TRBJ2-1|TRBV5-3|NA|TRBD2
CARSWTSGFSWGNEQFF
TGTGCCAGAAGCTGGACTAGCGGGTTTAGCTGGGGCAATGAGCAGTTCTTC
>TRBJ2-2|TRBV5-1|NA|NA
CASSLLAAGELFF
TGCGCCAGCAGCTTGCTAGCTGCGGGGGAGCTGTTTTTT
>TRBJ1-3|TRBV19|NA|NA
CAAKKVSSGNTIYF
TGTGCCGCTAAGAAAGTCAGCTCTGGAAACACCATATATTTT
>TRBJ2-7|TRBV29-1|NA|TRBD2
CSVTGTSGSWGEQYF
TGCAGCGTGACGGGGACTAGCGGGAGCTGGGGCGAGCAGTACTTC
>TRBJ2-7|TRBV5-1|NA|NA
CASSGMGSYEQYF
TGCGCCAGCAGCGGCATGGGCTCCTACGAGCAGTACTTC
>TRBJ2-7|TRBV4-1|few|TRBD2
CASSQGSSGGYEQYF
TGCGCCAGCAGCCAAGGTAGCAGCGGGGGCTACGAGCAGTACTTC
>TRBJ1-4|TRBV7-2|NA|NA
CASSLDGRGRNEKLFF
TGTGCCAGCAGCTTAGATGGTAGGGGAAGAAATGAAAAACTGTTTTTT
>TRBJ1-1|TRBV10-3|NA|NA
CAISGTERDTEAFF
TGTGCCATCAGTGGGACAGAGAGGGACACTGAAGCTTTCTTT
>TRBJ2-1|TRBV28|NA|TRBD2
CASSWASGYNEQFF
TGTGCCAGCAGTTGGGCTAGCGGGTACAATGAGCAGTTCTTC
>TRBJ2-3|TRBV5-1|NA|TRBD2
CASSRTSGRADGTDTQYF
TGCGCCAGCAGCAGGACTAGCGGGAGGGCCGATGGCACAGATACGCAGTATTTT
>TRBJ2-5|TRBV11-2|NA|TRBD1
CASSLEFRGLETQYF
TGTGCCAGCAGCTTAGAATTCAGGGGGTTAGAGACCCAGTACTTC
>TRBJ2-1|TRBV6-1|NA|NA
CASSFTSVYNEQFF
TGTGCCAGCAGTTTTACATCGGTCTACAATGAGCAGTTCTTC